This TCR beta chain was recovered during a study of cytomegalovirus exposure and HLA in healthy donors. Study-level findings and limits: There were around 160 TCR beta chains listed as cytomegalovirus-associated. Researchers reported in a later analysis that common viral pathogens appeared linked to several top clusters.

The donors gave bone marrow, and they were healthy. The PCR contained 60 Vbeta and 13 Jbeta primers. This table comes from immunoSEQ multiplex PCR, and its TCRdb copy is limited to in-frame clones, with some not included. Of around 190,000 clones detected, around 85% appear once; the ten largest clones hold about 1.8%. To note about this clone: Its antigen is as yet unknown.

The length of the CDR3 is 14 residues. The ends were cut back, 0 bases at V and 5 bases at J, with 10 bases in the middle. Germline CDR1 reads MGHRA; CDR2 reads YSYEKL. The sequence came from a man aged 18 to 29 in good health and CMV-seronegative. Sequencing was done on a sample of PBMCs. This chain uses TRBV4-1 with TRBJ1-1; a possible D gene is TRBD1 (5 bases). In DNA, the CDR3 is TGCGCCAGCAGCCAAGAGTTCAGGGCGACTGAAGCTTTCTTT. Amino acids: CASSQEFRATEAFF.